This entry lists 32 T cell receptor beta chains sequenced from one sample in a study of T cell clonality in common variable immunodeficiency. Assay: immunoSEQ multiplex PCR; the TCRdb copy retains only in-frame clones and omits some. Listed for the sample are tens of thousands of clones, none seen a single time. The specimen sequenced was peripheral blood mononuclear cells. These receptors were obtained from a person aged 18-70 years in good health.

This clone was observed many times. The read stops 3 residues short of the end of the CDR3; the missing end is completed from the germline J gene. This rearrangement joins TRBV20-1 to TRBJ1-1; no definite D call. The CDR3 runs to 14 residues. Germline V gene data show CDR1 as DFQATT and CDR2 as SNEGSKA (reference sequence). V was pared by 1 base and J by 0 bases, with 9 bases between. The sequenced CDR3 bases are TGCAGTGCTAGAGTCTCGCGGATGAACACTGAA. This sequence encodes CSARVSRMNTE. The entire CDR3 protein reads CSARVSRMNTEAFF.

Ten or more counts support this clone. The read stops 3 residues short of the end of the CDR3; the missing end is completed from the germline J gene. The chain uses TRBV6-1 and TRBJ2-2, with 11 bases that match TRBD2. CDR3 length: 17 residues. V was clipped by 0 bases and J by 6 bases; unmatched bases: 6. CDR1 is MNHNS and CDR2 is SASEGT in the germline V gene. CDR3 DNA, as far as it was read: TGTGCCAGCAGTGAAGCGCTCGGGACTAGCGGCTCCGGGGAG. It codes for CASSEALGTSGSGE. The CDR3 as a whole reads CASSEALGTSGSGELFF.

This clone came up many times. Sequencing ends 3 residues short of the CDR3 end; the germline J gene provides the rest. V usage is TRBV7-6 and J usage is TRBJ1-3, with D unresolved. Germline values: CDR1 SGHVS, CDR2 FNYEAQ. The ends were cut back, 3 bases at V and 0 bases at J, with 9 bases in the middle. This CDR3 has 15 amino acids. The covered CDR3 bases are TGTGCCAGCAGCTTGTCCCAGAGCTCTGGAAACACC. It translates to CASSLSQSSGNT. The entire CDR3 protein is CASSLSQSSGNTIYF.

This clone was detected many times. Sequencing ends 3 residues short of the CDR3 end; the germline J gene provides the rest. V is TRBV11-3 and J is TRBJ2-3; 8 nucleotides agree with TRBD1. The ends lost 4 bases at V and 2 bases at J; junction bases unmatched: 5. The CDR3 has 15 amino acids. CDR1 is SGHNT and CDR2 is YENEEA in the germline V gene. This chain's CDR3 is CASSYRTGSTDTQYF. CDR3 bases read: TGTGCCAGCAGCTACCGGACAGGGTCCACAGATACG.

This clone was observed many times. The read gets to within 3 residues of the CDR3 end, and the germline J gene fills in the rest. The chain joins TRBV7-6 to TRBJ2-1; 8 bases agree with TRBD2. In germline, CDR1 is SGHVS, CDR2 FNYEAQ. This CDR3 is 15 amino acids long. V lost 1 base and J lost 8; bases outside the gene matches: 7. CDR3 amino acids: CASSLVTSEIHEQFF. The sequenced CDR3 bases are TGTGCCAGCAGCTTAGTGACTAGCGAAATTCATGAG.

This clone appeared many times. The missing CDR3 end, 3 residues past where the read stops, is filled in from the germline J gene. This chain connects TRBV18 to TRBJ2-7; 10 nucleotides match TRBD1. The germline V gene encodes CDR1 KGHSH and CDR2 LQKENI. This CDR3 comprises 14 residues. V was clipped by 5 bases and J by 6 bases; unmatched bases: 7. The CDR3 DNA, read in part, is TGTGCCAGCTCATCGGGACAGGGGACTTCCGAG. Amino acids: CASSSGQGTSE. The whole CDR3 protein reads CASSSGQGTSEQYF.

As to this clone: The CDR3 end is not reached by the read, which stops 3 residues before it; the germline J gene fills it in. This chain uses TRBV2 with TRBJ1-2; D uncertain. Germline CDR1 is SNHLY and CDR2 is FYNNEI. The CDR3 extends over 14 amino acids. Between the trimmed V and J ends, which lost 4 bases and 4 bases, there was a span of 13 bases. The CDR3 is CASSGTSTVYGYTF. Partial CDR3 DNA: TGTGCCAGCAGTGGAACTAGTACGGTCTATGGC.

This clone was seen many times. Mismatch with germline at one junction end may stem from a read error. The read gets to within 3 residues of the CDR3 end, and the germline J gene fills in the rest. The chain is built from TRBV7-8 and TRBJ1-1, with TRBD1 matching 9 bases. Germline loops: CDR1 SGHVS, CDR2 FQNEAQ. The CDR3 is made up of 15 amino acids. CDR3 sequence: CASRSQGTGNTEAFF. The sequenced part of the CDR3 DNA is TGTGCCAGCAGATCCCAGGGGACAGGGAACACCGAA.

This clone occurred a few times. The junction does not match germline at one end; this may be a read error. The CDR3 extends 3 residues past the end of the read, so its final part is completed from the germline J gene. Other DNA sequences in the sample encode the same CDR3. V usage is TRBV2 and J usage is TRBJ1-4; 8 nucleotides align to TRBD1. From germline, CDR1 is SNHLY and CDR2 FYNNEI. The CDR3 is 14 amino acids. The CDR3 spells CASRDRVSNEKLFF. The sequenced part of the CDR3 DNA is TGTGCCAGCAGGGACAGGGTATCTAATGAGAAA.

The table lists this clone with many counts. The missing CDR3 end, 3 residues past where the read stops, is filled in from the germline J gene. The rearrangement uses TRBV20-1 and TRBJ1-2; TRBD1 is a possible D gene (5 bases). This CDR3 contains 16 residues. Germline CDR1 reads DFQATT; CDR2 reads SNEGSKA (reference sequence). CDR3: CSARDLTGGAFEGYTF. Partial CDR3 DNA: TGCAGTGCTAGAGATCTTACAGGAGGCGCCTTCGAGGGC.

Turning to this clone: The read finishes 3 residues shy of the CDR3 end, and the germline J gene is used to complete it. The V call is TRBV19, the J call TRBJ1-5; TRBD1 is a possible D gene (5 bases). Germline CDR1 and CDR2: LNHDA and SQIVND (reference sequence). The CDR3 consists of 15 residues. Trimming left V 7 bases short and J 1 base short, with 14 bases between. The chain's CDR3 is CASTPVGGSNQPQHF. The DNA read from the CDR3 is TGTGCCAGTACCCCCGTCGGGGGGAGCAATCAGCCC. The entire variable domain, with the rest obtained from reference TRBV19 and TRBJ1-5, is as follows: DGGITQSPKYLFRKEGQNVTLSCEQNLNHDAMYWYRQDPGQGLRLIYYSQIVNDFQKGDIAEGYSVSREKKESFPLTVTSAQKNPTAFYLCASTPVGGSNQPQHFGDGTRLSIL.

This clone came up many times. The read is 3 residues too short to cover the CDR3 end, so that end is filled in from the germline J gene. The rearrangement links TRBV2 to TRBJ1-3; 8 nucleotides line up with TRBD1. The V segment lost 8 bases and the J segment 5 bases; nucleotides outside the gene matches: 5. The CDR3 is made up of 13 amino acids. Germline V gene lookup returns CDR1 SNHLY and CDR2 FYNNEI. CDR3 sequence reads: CASGDRGRNTIYF. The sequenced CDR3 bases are TGTGCCAGCGGAGACAGGGGTAGAAACACC.

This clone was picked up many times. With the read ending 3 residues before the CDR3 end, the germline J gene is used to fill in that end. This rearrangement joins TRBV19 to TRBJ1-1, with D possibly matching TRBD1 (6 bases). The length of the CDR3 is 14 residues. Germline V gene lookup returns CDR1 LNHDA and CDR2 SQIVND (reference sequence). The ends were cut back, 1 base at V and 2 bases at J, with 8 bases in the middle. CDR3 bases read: TGTGCCAGTAGTATAGGGACAGCTAACACTGAA. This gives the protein CASSIGTANTE. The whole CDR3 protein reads CASSIGTANTEAFF.

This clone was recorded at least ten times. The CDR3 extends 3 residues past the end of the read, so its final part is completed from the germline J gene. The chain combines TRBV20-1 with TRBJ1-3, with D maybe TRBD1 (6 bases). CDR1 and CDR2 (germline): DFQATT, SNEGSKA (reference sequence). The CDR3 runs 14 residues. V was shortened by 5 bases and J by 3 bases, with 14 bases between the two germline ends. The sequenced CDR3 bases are TGCAGTGCTGGGGGGGGCTTACTTGGAAACACC. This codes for CSAGGGLLGNT. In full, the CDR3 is CSAGGGLLGNTIYF.

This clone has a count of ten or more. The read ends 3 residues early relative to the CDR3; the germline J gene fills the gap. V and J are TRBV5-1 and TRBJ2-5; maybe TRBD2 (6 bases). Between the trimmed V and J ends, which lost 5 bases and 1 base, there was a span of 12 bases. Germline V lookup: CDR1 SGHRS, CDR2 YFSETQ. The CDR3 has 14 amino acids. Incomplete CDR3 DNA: TGCGCCAGCAGTTTAGGGGACTTCCAAGAGACC. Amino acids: CASSLGDFQET. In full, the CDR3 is CASSLGDFQETQYF.

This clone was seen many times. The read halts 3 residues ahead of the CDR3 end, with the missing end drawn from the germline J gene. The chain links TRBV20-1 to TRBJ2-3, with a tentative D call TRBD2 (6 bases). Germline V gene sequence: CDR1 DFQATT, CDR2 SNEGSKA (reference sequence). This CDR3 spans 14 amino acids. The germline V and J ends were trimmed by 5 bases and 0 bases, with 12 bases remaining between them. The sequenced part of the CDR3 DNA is TGCAGTGCTTTAGCGGTCCCTAGCACAGATACG. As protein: CSALAVPSTDT. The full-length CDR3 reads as CSALAVPSTDTQYF.

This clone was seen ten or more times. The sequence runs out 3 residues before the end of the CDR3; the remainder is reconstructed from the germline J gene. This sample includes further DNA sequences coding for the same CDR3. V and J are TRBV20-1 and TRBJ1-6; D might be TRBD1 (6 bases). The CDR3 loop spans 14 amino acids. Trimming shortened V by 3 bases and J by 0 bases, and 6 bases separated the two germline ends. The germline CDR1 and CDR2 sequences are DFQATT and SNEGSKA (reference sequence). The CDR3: CSARDSSYNSPLHF. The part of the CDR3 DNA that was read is TGCAGTGCTAGGGACAGCTCCTATAATTCACCC.

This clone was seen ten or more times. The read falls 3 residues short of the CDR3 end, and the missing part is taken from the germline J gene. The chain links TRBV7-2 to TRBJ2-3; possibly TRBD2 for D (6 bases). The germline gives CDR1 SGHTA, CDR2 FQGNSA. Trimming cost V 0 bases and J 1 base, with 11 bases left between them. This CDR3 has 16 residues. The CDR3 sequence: CASSLALLARTDTQYF. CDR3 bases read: TGTGCCAGCAGCTTAGCGCTACTAGCCCGCACAGATACG.

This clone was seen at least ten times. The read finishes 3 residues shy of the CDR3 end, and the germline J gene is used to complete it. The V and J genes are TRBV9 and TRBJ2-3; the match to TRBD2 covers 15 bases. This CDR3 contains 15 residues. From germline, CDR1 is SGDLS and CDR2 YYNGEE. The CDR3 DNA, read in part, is TGTGCCAGCAGCCCCGGACTAGCGGGGGGGCCGACG. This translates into CASSPGLAGGPT. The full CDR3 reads CASSPGLAGGPTQYF.

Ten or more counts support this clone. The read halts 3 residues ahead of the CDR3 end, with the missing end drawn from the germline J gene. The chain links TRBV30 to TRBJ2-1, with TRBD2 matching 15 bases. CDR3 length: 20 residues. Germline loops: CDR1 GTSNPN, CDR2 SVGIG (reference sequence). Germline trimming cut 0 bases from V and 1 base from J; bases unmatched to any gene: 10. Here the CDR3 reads CAWSVLQGLAGGGSYNEQFF. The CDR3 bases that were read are TGTGCCTGGAGTGTACTCCAGGGACTAGCGGGAGGTGGGTCCTACAATGAG. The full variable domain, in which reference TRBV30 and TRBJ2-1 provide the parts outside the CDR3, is SQTIHQWPATLVQPVGSPLSLECTVEGTSNPNLYWYRQAAGRGLQLLFYSVGIGQISSEVPQNLSASRPQDRQFILSSKKLLLSDSGFYLCAWSVLQGLAGGGSYNEQFFGPGTRLTVL.

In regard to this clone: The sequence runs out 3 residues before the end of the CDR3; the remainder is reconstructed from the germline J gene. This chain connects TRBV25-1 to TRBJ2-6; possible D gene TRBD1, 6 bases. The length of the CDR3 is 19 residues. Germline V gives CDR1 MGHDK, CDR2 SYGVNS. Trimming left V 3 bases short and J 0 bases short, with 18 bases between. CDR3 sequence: CASSDMDRDHLSGANVLTF. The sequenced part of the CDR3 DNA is TGTGCCAGCAGTGACATGGACAGAGACCACCTCTCTGGGGCCAACGTC.

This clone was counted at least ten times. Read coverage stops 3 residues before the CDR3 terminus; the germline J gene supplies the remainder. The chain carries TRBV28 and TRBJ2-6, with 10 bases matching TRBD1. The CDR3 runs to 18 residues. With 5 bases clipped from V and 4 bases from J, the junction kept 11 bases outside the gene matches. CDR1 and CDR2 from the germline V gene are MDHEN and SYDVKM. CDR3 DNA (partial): TGTGCCAGCAGTCCAGGGACAGGGGAGAGATTCGGGGCCAACGTC. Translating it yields CASSPGTGERFGANV. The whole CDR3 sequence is CASSPGTGERFGANVLTF.

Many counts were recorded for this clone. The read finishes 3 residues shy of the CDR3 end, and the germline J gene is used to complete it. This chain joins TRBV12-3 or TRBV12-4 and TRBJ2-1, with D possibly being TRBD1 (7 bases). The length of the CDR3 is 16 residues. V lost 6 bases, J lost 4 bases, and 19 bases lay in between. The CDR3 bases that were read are TGTGCCAGCAGGCCTGACAGGGAGGCCCAGTACAATGAG. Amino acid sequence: CASRPDREAQYNE. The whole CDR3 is CASRPDREAQYNEQFF.

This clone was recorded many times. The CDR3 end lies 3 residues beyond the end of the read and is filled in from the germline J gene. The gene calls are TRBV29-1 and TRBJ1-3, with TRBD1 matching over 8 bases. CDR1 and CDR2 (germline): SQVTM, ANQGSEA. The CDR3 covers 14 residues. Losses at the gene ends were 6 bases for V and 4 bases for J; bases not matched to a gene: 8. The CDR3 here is CSVGTRGQGNTIYF. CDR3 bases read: TGCAGCGTGGGAACCAGGGGGCAAGGAAACACC.

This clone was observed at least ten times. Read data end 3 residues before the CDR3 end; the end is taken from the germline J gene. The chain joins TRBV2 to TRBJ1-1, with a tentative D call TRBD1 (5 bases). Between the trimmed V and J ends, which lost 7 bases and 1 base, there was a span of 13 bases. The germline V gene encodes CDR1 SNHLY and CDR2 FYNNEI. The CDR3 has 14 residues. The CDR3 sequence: CASIVTEKNTEAFF. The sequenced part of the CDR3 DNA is TGTGCCAGCATAGTGACAGAAAAGAACACTGAA.

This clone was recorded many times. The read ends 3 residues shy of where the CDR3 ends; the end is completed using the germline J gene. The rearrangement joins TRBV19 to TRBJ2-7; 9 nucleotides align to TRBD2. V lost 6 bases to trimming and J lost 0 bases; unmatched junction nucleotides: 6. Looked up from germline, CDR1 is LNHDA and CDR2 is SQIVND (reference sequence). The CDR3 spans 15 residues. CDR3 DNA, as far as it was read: TGTGCCAGTAGGGCTAGCGGGACCTACTCCTACGAG. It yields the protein CASRASGTYSYE. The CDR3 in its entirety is CASRASGTYSYEQYF.

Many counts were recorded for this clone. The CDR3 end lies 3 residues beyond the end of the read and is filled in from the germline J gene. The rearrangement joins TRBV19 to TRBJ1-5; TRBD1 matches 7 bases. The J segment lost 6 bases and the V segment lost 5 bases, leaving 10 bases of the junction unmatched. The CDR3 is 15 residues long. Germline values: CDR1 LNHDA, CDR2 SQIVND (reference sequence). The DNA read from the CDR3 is TGTGCCAGTAGTGCCCAGACAGGGAAAGGTCAGCCC. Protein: CASSAQTGKGQP. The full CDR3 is CASSAQTGKGQPQHF.

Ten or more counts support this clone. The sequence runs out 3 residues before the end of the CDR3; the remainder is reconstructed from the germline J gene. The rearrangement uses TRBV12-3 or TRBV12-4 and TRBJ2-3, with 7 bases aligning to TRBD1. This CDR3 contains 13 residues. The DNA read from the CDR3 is TGTGCCAGCAGTCTCGACAGGGTGGAGACG. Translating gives CASSLDRVET. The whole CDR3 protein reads CASSLDRVETQYF.

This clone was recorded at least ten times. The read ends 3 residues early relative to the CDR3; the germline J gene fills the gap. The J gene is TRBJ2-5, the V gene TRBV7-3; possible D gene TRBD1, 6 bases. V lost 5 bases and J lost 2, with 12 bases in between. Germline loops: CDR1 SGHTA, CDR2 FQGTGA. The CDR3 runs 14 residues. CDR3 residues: CASSRGHLQETQYF. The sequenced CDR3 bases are TGTGCCAGCAGCCGGGGACACCTACAAGAGACC.

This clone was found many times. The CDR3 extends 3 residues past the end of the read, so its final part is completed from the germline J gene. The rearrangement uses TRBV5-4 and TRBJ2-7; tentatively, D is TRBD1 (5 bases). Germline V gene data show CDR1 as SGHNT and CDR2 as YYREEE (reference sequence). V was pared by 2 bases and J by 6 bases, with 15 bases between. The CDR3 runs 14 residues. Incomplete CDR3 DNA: TGTGCCAGCAGCTTCCCAAGTATGCAGGGCGAG. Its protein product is CASSFPSMQGE. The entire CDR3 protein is CASSFPSMQGEQYF.

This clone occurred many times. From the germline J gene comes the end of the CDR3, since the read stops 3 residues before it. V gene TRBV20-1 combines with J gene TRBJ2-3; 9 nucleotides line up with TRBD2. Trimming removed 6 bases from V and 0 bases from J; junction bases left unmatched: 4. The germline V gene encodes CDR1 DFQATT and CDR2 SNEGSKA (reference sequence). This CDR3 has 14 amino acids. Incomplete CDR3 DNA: TGCAGTGCCCTACTAGCGGGCAGCACAGATACG. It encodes CSALLAGSTDT. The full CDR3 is CSALLAGSTDTQYF.

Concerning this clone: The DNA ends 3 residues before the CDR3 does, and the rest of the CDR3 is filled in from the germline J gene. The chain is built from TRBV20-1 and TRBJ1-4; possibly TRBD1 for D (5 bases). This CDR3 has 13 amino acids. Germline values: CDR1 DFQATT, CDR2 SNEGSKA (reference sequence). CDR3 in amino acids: CSARPSGGSVLFF. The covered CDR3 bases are TGCAGTGCTAGACCTAGCGGGGGTTCTGTA.